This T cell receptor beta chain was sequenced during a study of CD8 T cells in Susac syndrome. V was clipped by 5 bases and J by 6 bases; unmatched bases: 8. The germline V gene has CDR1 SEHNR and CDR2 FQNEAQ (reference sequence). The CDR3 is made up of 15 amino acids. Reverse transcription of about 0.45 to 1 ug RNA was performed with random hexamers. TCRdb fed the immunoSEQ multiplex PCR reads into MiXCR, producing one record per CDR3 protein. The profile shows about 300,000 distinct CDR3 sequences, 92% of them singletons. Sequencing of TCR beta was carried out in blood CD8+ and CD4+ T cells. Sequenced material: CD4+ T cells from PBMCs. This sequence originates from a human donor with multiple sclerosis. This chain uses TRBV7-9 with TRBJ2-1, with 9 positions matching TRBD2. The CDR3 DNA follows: TGTGCCAGCAGCCTGGAGGGACTAGCTGTCAATGAGCAGTTCTTC. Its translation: CASSLEGLAVNEQFF.